A single sample gave rise to the 28 T cell receptor beta chains below, sequenced in a study of T cells in localized non-small cell lung cancer. The table came from immunoSEQ multiplex PCR; TCRdb's copy has only in-frame clones and leaves some out. The sample includes over 40,000 clones, approximately 88% of them seen just once. Sample: peripheral blood mononuclear cells, taken before any cancer treatment. Every receptor here comes from a man between 35 and 75 years old with stage III lung adenocarcinoma.

By sample share, this clone is medium-sized. The rearrangement links TRBV5-4 to TRBJ2-3; 7 nucleotides line up with TRBD1. V shed 1 base and J 2 bases; nucleotides not matched to a gene: 4. CDR3 size: 15 residues. CDR1 is SGHNT, CDR2 YYREEE, per germline (reference sequence). This CDR3 reads CASSLRDSYTDTQYF. DNA for the CDR3: TGTGCCAGCAGCTTGAGGGACAGTTACACAGATACGCAGTATTTT.

The gene calls are TRBV5-1 and TRBJ2-7; unclear D gene. V dropped 1 base and J dropped 2 bases, with 19 bases sitting between them. In germline, CDR1 is SGHRS, CDR2 YFSETQ. The CDR3 covers 17 residues. CDR3 loop: CASSLNVRTLRTYEQYF. CDR3 DNA sequence: TGCGCCAGCAGCTTGAATGTTAGGACGCTGCGAACCTACGAGCAGTACTTC.

This clone was recorded once. This chain joins TRBV7-2 and TRBJ2-1, with D uncertain. Per germline, CDR1 SGHTA and CDR2 FQGNSA. CDR3 length: 15 amino acids. Trimming left V 2 bases short and J 6 bases short, with 14 bases between. The CDR3 sequence is CASSLKRPLSNEQFF. The CDR3 DNA is TGTGCCAGCAGCTTAAAACGCCCATTAAGCAATGAGCAGTTCTTC.

This clone was observed a few times. V and J are TRBV7-2 and TRBJ1-3; unclear D gene. This CDR3 spans 13 amino acids. Germline CDR1 is SGHTA and CDR2 is FQGNSA. V was trimmed by 7 bases and J by 3 bases, leaving 10 bases between them. The CDR3 spells CASTLSSGNTIYF. CDR3 nucleotide sequence: TGTGCCAGCACCCTATCGAGTGGAAACACCATATATTTT.

The genes are TRBV30 and TRBJ1-2; possibly TRBD1 for D (6 bases). The CDR3 is 13 amino acids. Trimming cost V 0 bases and J 6 bases, with 11 bases left between them. Germline lookup yields CDR1 GTSNPN and CDR2 SVGIG (reference sequence). CDR3 coding DNA: TGTGCCTGGAGTGTACGGACAGAAGATGGCTACACCTTC. Protein: CAWSVRTEDGYTF.

The chain joins TRBV19 to TRBJ2-7, with D unclear. This CDR3 has 14 residues. Trimming shortened V by 1 base and J by 0 bases, and 7 bases separated the two germline ends. Per germline, CDR1 LNHDA and CDR2 SQIVND (reference sequence). The CDR3 bases are TGTGCCAGTAGTATAGTTTCGGACTCCTACGAGCAGTACTTC. Its protein product is CASSIVSDSYEQYF.

This clone was counted a single time. This chain links TRBV27 with TRBJ2-3; D call uncertain. The germline CDR1 and CDR2 sequences are MNHEY and SMNVEV (reference sequence). V dropped 3 bases and J dropped 3 bases, with 10 bases sitting between them. This CDR3 spans 14 amino acids. The CDR3, as DNA: TGTGCCAGCAGTTTCTTAGGGAATACAGATACGCAGTATTTT. Amino acid sequence: CASSFLGNTDTQYF.

The chain has TRBV18 and TRBJ1-1, with 7 positions matching TRBD1. The CDR3 length is 17 residues. Germline trimming cut 5 bases from V and 0 bases from J; bases unmatched to any gene: 12. CDR1 and CDR2 (germline): KGHSH, LQKENI. The CDR3 DNA sequence: TGTGCCAGCTCAGCGCAGGGGGGGTATGACATGAACACTGAAGCTTTCTTT. As protein: CASSAQGGYDMNTEAFF.

The chain joins TRBV14 to TRBJ2-3; D uncertain. CDR3 length: 12 residues. V lost 4 bases, J lost 8 bases, and 10 bases lay in between. Germline CDR1 reads SGHDN; CDR2 reads FVKESK. CDR3 protein: CASSPNIGTQYF. The CDR3, as DNA: TGTGCCAGCAGCCCGAATATTGGTACGCAGTATTTT.

J is TRBJ1-2 and V is TRBV10-3; possible D gene TRBD1, 5 bases. The length of the CDR3 is 14 residues. CDR1 and CDR2 (germline): ENHRY, SYGVKD. Trimming pared 4 bases from V and 6 bases from J, leaving 15 bases between. The CDR3 region is CAISVDFGRDGYTF. In nucleotides, the CDR3 is TGTGCCATCAGTGTCGATTTCGGCAGGGATGGCTACACCTTC.

The chain has TRBV19 and TRBJ2-7; TRBD2 agrees at 10 bases. V was pared by 9 bases and J by 3 bases, with 5 bases of the junction left unmatched. This CDR3 comprises 13 residues. Germline assignment: CDR1 LNHDA and CDR2 SQIVND (reference sequence). The CDR3 protein is CASALAGDYEQYF. The CDR3 nucleotides are TGTGCCAGCGCTCTAGCGGGAGACTACGAGCAGTACTTC.

V and J are TRBV5-1 and TRBJ2-3; 7 positions match TRBD2. The CDR3 spans 14 residues. Germline CDR1 SGHRS, CDR2 YFSETQ. J lost 4 bases, V lost 6 bases, and 8 bases had no gene match. The CDR3 nucleotides read TGCGCCAGCAAGCGGGGCCTGGAACCAGATACGCAGTATTTT. Protein: CASKRGLEPDTQYF.

This clone was observed a handful of times. The rearrangement joins TRBV11-3 to TRBJ1-5; TRBD1 is a possible D gene (5 bases). There are 13 residues in the CDR3. Looked up from germline, CDR1 is SGHNT and CDR2 is YENEEA. V dropped 1 base and J dropped 7 bases, with 8 bases sitting between them. The CDR3 is CASSLGRGQPQHF. Here the CDR3 DNA reads TGTGCCAGCAGCTTAGGGAGGGGCCAGCCCCAGCATTTT.

This clone showed up just once. The CDR3 DNA sequence: TGTGCCAGCAGCTCCCGCGGGGGCACAGATACGCAGTATTTT. Translated, it gives CASSSRGGTDTQYF. V usage is TRBV7-3 and J usage is TRBJ2-3; maybe TRBD2 (6 bases). This CDR3 is built from 14 residues. Germline-derived CDR1 and CDR2 are SGHTA and FQGTGA. Trimming removed 4 bases from V and 1 base from J, with 9 bases in between.

J is TRBJ1-5 and V is TRBV2; D gene unclear. Germline V gene lookup returns CDR1 SNHLY and CDR2 FYNNEI. The V gene lost 2 bases and the J gene lost 4 bases, with 6 bases spanning the gap. CDR3 size: 13 residues. CDR3: CASSELENQPQHF. The CDR3 nucleotides are TGTGCCAGCAGTGAACTGGAGAATCAGCCCCAGCATTTT.

The rearrangement links TRBV19 to TRBJ1-5; TRBD1 aligns across 9 bases. The CDR3 contains 16 residues. The V gene end was trimmed by 1 base and the J gene end by 4 bases; junction bases not matched to a gene: 5. Germline V CDR1 and CDR2: LNHDA, SQIVND (reference sequence). The CDR3 reads CASSIGQGVPNQPQHF. In nucleotides, the CDR3 is TGTGCCAGTAGTATAGGACAGGGGGTTCCGAATCAGCCCCAGCATTTT.

This clone was observed a handful of times. V usage is TRBV29-1 and J usage is TRBJ1-1; the D gene is possibly TRBD1 (5 bases). V was clipped by 5 bases and J by 1 base, with 11 bases between them. CDR3 size: 13 residues. Germline V gene lookup returns CDR1 SQVTM and CDR2 ANQGSEA. CDR3 DNA sequence: TGCAGCGTTCAGACGGACAAGAACACTGAAGCTTTCTTT. Its translation: CSVQTDKNTEAFF.

The rearrangement uses TRBV9 and TRBJ1-4; unclear D gene. CDR3 size: 13 residues. Per germline, CDR1 SGDLS and CDR2 YYNGEE. Trimming removed 1 base from V and 6 bases from J, with 7 bases in between. CDR3 coding DNA: TGTGCCAGCAGCGTATCGATGGATGAAAAACTGTTTTTT. It codes for CASSVSMDEKLFF. Full variable domain (outside the CDR3, taken from reference TRBV9 and TRBJ1-4): DSGVTQTPKHLITATGQRVTLRCSPRSGDLSVYWYQQSLDQGLQFLIQYYNGEERAKGNILERFSAQQFPDLHSELNLSSLELGDSALYFCASSVSMDEKLFFGSGTQLSVL.

The table lists this clone with a count of one. This chain links TRBV11-2 with TRBJ1-2, with D unclear. In germline, CDR1 is SGHAT, CDR2 FQNNGV. V was clipped by 2 bases and J by 4 bases, with 8 bases between them. The CDR3 is 13 amino acids. CDR3 sequence: CASSLPLGYGYTF. CDR3 sequence (DNA): TGTGCCAGCAGCTTACCCCTGGGCTATGGCTACACCTTC.

CDR3 coding DNA: TGTGCCAGTAGTATAGCGGTCGGGACAGGGGACTACAATGAGCAGTTCTTC. It encodes CASSIAVGTGDYNEQFF. The gene calls are TRBV19 and TRBJ2-1; 10 bases are shared with TRBD1. This CDR3 contains 17 residues. Per the germline V gene, CDR1 is LNHDA and CDR2 is SQIVND (reference sequence). With 1 base clipped from V and 3 bases from J, the junction kept 6 bases outside the gene matches.

The sample holds a few counts of this clone. V is TRBV7-9 and J is TRBJ1-2; D remains unclear. This CDR3 has 11 residues. Germline-derived CDR1 and CDR2 are SEHNR and FQNEAQ (reference sequence). The V gene lost 5 bases and the J gene lost 8 bases, with 9 bases spanning the gap. The CDR3 DNA follows: TGTGCCAGCAGCACCCAACAGGGCTACACCTTC. It translates to CASSTQQGYTF.

The chain links TRBV6-6 to TRBJ2-1, with D tentatively TRBD1 (6 bases). This CDR3 region has 15 residues. The V end lost 4 bases, the J end lost 5 bases, and 15 bases lay between the germline ends. Per germline, CDR1 MNHNY and CDR2 SVGAGI (reference sequence). The CDR3 loop is CASSSAAPGDNEQFF. As DNA, the CDR3 is TGTGCCAGCAGTTCGGCGGCCCCAGGGGACAATGAGCAGTTCTTC.

This clone was observed a single time. The V gene is TRBV28, the J gene TRBJ1-4; D perhaps matches TRBD1 (6 bases). V gave up 5 bases and J gave up 8 bases, with 18 bases separating them. CDR1 is MDHEN, CDR2 SYDVKM, per germline. The CDR3 is 15 residues long. CDR3 sequence (DNA): TGTGCCAGCAGTGCATCAGGGGTAACGGGCGAAAAACTGTTTTTT. Its translation: CASSASGVTGEKLFF.

This clone was seen a handful of times. The chain links TRBV10-1 to TRBJ1-5; 8 bases are a match to TRBD1. This CDR3 region has 13 residues. After removal of 6 bases from V and 5 bases from J, the junction contained 3 bases not matched to a gene. Germline V gives CDR1 WNHNN, CDR2 SYGVQD (reference sequence). DNA for the CDR3: TGCGCCAGCAGCAGGGGGCCCGATCAGCCCCAGCATTTT. It yields the protein CASSRGPDQPQHF.

J is TRBJ2-3 and V is TRBV11-2, with 10 bases matching TRBD2. The CDR3 is 14 residues long. After removal of 6 bases from V and 6 bases from J, the junction contained 6 bases not matched to a gene. Per germline, CDR1 SGHAT and CDR2 FQNNGV. CDR3 sequence: CASRGLARVDTQYF. CDR3 bases: TGTGCCAGCAGGGGACTAGCGAGGGTCGATACGCAGTATTTT. The whole variable domain, filled in from reference TRBV11-2 and TRBJ2-3, reads EAGVAQSPRYKIIEKRQSVAFWCNPISGHATLYWYQQILGQGPKLLIQFQNNGVVDDSQLPKDRFSAERLKGVDSTLKIQPAKLEDSAVYLCASRGLARVDTQYFGPGTRLTVL.

The chain uses TRBV19 and TRBJ1-5; possibly TRBD1 for D (6 bases). The V end lost 2 bases, the J end lost 3 bases, and 11 bases lay between the germline ends. The CDR3 consists of 15 residues. The germline V gene encodes CDR1 LNHDA and CDR2 SQIVND (reference sequence). The CDR3 DNA reads as TGTGCCAGTAGTATATCAGGGGCGATCAATCAGCCCCAGCATTTT. It codes for CASSISGAINQPQHF.

The rearrangement uses TRBV7-3 and TRBJ2-2; 9 bases map to TRBD2. From germline, CDR1 is SGHTA and CDR2 FQGTGA. The length of the CDR3 is 15 residues. Trimming removed 4 bases from V and 0 bases from J; junction bases left unmatched: 0. CDR3: CASSSSGANTGELFF. DNA of the CDR3: TGTGCCAGCAGCTCTAGCGGGGCGAACACCGGGGAGCTGTTTTTT.

The chain is built from TRBV11-3 and TRBJ2-3; D unclear. This CDR3 comprises 14 residues. Germline lookup yields CDR1 SGHNT and CDR2 YENEEA. V gave up 1 base and J gave up 2 bases, with 7 bases separating them. DNA for the CDR3: TGTGCCAGCAGCTTAGGGTCGCCCACAGATACGCAGTATTTT. Residues: CASSLGSPTDTQYF.